These 32 T cell receptor beta chains came from one sample sequenced in a study of blood T cell repertoires in COVID-19. TCRdb's copy holds only in-frame clones and misses some; the assay was immunoSEQ multiplex PCR. The data show around 270,000 clones, over 80% seen once. Sequenced sample: PBMCs or T cells enriched from blood (not recorded which). These receptors came from a woman aged 40-49 years who had been exposed to COVID-19.

The chain couples TRBV28 to TRBJ1-6, with D possibly being TRBD1 (6 bases). Per germline, CDR1 MDHEN and CDR2 SYDVKM. The V end lost 7 bases, the J end lost 7 bases, and 17 bases lay between the germline ends. The CDR3 length is 15 residues. CDR3 DNA: TGTGCCAGCAAAAACAGGGTTGCGTGGAATTCACCCCTCCACTTT. It is translated as CASKNRVAWNSPLHF.

This chain links TRBV29-1 with TRBJ1-1; D call uncertain. This CDR3 has 13 amino acids. The ends were cut back, 5 bases at V and 0 bases at J, with 10 bases in the middle. CDR1 SQVTM and CDR2 ANQGSEA come from the germline V gene. The CDR3 protein is CSVQLTLNTEAFF. DNA of the CDR3: TGCAGCGTTCAACTGACATTGAACACTGAAGCTTTCTTT.

The chain uses TRBV27 and TRBJ2-3; 8 nucleotides align to TRBD1. The CDR3 runs 20 residues. Germline CDR1 reads MNHEY; CDR2 reads SMNVEV (reference sequence). Trimming at V came to 2 bases and at J to 3 bases, leaving 19 bases not matched to a gene. CDR3 protein: CASSLLRLTGVMGRTDTQYF. The DNA for the CDR3 is TGTGCCAGCAGTTTACTCCGTTTGACAGGGGTCATGGGTAGGACAGATACGCAGTATTTT.

For this clone: The germline gene is not matched at one end of the junction; a read error may be the cause. The V gene is TRBV5-1, the J gene TRBJ1-1; no clear D. This CDR3 has 14 residues. CDR1 and CDR2 from the germline V gene are SGHRS and YFSETQ. The DNA for the CDR3 is TGTGCCAGCAGCTTAGACACCATGAACACTGAAGCTTTCTTT. Its protein product is CASSLDTMNTEAFF.

The chain has TRBV5-1 and TRBJ1-2, with TRBD1 matching 9 bases. Germline CDR1 SGHRS, CDR2 YFSETQ. After removal of 3 bases from V and 2 bases from J, the junction contained 5 bases not matched to a gene. The CDR3 is 15 residues long. This CDR3 reads CASSWGTGQNYGYTF. The CDR3 nucleotides read TGCGCCAGCAGCTGGGGGACAGGGCAAAACTATGGCTACACCTTC.

The rearrangement links TRBV7-2 to TRBJ2-3, with 12 bases identical to TRBD2. The CDR3 is 19 residues long. With 2 bases clipped from V and 2 bases from J, the junction kept 11 bases outside the gene matches. Germline V CDR1 and CDR2: SGHTA, FQGNSA. CDR3 nucleotides: TGTGCCAGCAGCTTAACCCTAGCGGGAGGGAATTTTAACACAGATACGCAGTATTTT. Its protein is CASSLTLAGGNFNTDTQYF.

About this clone itself: Germline and junction disagree at one end, which may indicate a read error. The chain uses TRBV5-1 and TRBJ1-6, with TRBD1 matching 12 bases. Per germline, CDR1 SGHRS and CDR2 YFSETQ. This CDR3 has 17 residues. The CDR3 here is CASSWTGTGGKNSPLHF. CDR3 sequence (DNA): TGTGCCAGCAGCTGGACCGGGACAGGGGGCAAGAATTCACCCCTCCACTTT.

This clone was seen a few times. The chain recombines TRBV2 with TRBJ1-2; a weak D match, TRBD1 (6 bases). Germline CDR1 reads SNHLY; CDR2 reads FYNNEI. V gave up 6 bases and J gave up 7 bases, with 18 bases separating them. The CDR3 length is 14 residues. This CDR3 reads CASSPRGGAGGYTF. The CDR3 DNA sequence: TGTGCCAGCAGCCCCCGGGGGGGGGCAGGTGGCTACACCTTC.

The rearrangement links TRBV12-3 or TRBV12-4 to TRBJ2-4; TRBD1 aligns across 9 bases. V was pared by 6 bases and J by 7 bases, with 4 bases of the junction left unmatched. This CDR3 has 13 amino acids. The chain's CDR3 is CASSRGTGNIQYF. CDR3 coding DNA: TGTGCCAGCAGCCGGGGGACAGGGAACATTCAGTACTTC.

The chain employs TRBV19 and TRBJ2-5; 8 positions agree with TRBD1. Germline V gene sequence: CDR1 LNHDA, CDR2 SQIVND (reference sequence). The junction had 1 base not matched to a gene; V was cut back by 3 bases and J by 4 bases. The CDR3 length is 13 residues. The CDR3 bases are TGTGCCAGTAGTATGGGACAGGTAGAGACCCAGTACTTC. It codes for CASSMGQVETQYF.

J is TRBJ1-4 and V is TRBV6-5; D call uncertain. V was pared by 6 bases and J by 5 bases, with 7 bases between. The CDR3 loop spans 12 amino acids. CDR1 is MNHEY, CDR2 SVGAGI, per germline. CDR3 DNA: TGTGCCAGCAGCCACCTAAATGAAAAACTGTTTTTT. This gives the protein CASSHLNEKLFF.

The chain couples TRBV3-1 (or the pseudogene TRBV3-2) to TRBJ1-4; D perhaps matches TRBD1 (6 bases). The CDR3 is 15 amino acids. V gave up 4 bases and J gave up 5 bases, with 14 bases separating them. Germline CDR1 is LGHDT and CDR2 is YNNKEL (reference sequence). CDR3 DNA sequence: TGTGCCAGCAGCCCACAGGGACCGAGGAATGAAAAACTGTTTTTT. Translation: CASSPQGPRNEKLFF.

The V and J genes are TRBV7-9 and TRBJ2-1; D is perhaps TRBD2 (5 bases). Germline V gene sequence: CDR1 SEHNR, CDR2 FQNEAQ (reference sequence). CDR3 length equals 13 residues. V lost 5 bases to trimming and J lost 7 bases, with 12 bases between them. The CDR3 loop reads CASSQTRGNEQFF. DNA of the CDR3: TGTGCCAGCAGCCAAACTAGAGGAAATGAGCAGTTCTTC.

The chain employs TRBV27 and TRBJ2-3; D is possibly TRBD2 (6 bases). V lost 7 bases and J 6 bases, leaving 17 bases between the germline ends. The CDR3 runs 14 residues. Germline lookup yields CDR1 MNHEY and CDR2 SMNVEV (reference sequence). In nucleotides, the CDR3 is TGTGCCAGCAATGTAGGAGGGGTCGGGGATACGCAGTATTTT. It specifies CASNVGGVGDTQYF.

The gene calls are TRBV12-3 or TRBV12-4 and TRBJ2-7; 7 nucleotides align to TRBD1. This CDR3 has 13 amino acids. The V gene end was trimmed by 6 bases and the J gene end by 4 bases; junction bases not matched to a gene: 6. Written as DNA, the CDR3 is TGTGCCAGCAGACCGACAGGGAAGTACGAGCAGTACTTC. Its protein is CASRPTGKYEQYF.

The chain is built from TRBV27 and TRBJ1-2; the match to TRBD1 covers 7 bases. The CDR3 is 13 residues long. The ends lost 5 bases at V and 5 bases at J; junction bases unmatched: 5. Germline V gene sequence: CDR1 MNHEY, CDR2 SMNVEV (reference sequence). The chain's CDR3 is CASSRQGWYGYTF. In nucleotides, the CDR3 is TGTGCCAGCAGTAGACAGGGCTGGTATGGCTACACCTTC.

The chain recombines TRBV10-3 with TRBJ1-4, with D tentatively TRBD1 (6 bases). Germline assignment: CDR1 ENHRY and CDR2 SYGVKD. The CDR3 totals 14 residues. Trimming took 10 bases from V and 1 from J, leaving 13 bases between them. Here the CDR3 DNA reads TGTGCCACCCTTGAAGGGGGAACTAATGAAAAACTGTTTTTT. Translated, it gives CATLEGGTNEKLFF.

V and J are TRBV29-1 and TRBJ1-2; TRBD1 matches at 8 bases. Germline values: CDR1 SQVTM, CDR2 ANQGSEA. The CDR3 runs to 12 residues. V shed 7 bases, J shed 6 bases, and the junction held 7 bases outside the gene matches. The CDR3 loop is CSAPGGADGYTF. The CDR3 bases are TGCAGCGCCCCAGGGGGCGCGGATGGCTACACCTTC. The whole variable domain, remainder taken from reference TRBV29-1 and TRBJ1-2, is SAVISQKPSRDICQRGTSLTIQCQVDSQVTMMFWYRQQPGQSLTLIATANQGSEATYESGFVIDKFPISRPNLTFSTLTVSNMSPEDSSIYLCSAPGGADGYTFGSGTRLTVV.

This clone was observed once. The rearrangement uses TRBV5-4 and TRBJ1-3; D ambiguous. V was cut by 5 bases and J by 0 bases, with 6 bases left in between. Germline V gene data show CDR1 as SGHNT and CDR2 as YYREEE (reference sequence). The CDR3 runs 13 residues. CDR3 amino acids: CASRPSSGNTIYF. The DNA for the CDR3 is TGTGCCAGCAGGCCCAGCTCTGGAAACACCATATATTTT.

The V and J genes are TRBV28 and TRBJ1-1, with TRBD1 identical over 7 bases. The CDR3 contains 13 residues. The germline V gene has CDR1 MDHEN and CDR2 SYDVKM. The J segment lost 8 bases and the V segment lost 4 bases, leaving 7 bases of the junction unmatched. The CDR3 spells CASSSGQPLEAFF. CDR3 DNA sequence: TGTGCCAGCAGTTCGGGACAGCCACTGGAAGCTTTCTTT.

V is TRBV7-9 and J is TRBJ1-2, with 7 bases aligning to TRBD1. The CDR3 sequence is 12 residues long. Germline CDR1 and CDR2: SEHNR and FQNEAQ (reference sequence). V lost 8 bases and J lost 3; bases outside the gene matches: 3. CDR3 nucleotide sequence: TGTGCCAGCGGGGACAGCTACTATGGCTACACCTTC. Translating it yields CASGDSYYGYTF.

This clone was observed once. This chain links TRBV21-1 with TRBJ2-2; TRBD1, as called in the table, went unchecked against the DNA. TRBV21-1 constitutes a pseudogene. This CDR3 region has 19 residues. The DNA of the CDR3 is TGTGCCAGCAGCAAAGCTAAATGGACAGGGAGGATCAACACCGGGGAGCTGTTTTTT. Protein product: CASSKAKWTGRINTGELFF.

This chain links TRBV19 with TRBJ2-7; no firm D call. CDR1 is LNHDA, CDR2 SQIVND, per germline (reference sequence). With 3 bases removed from V and 5 bases from J, the gap between germline ends came to 5 bases. The length of the CDR3 is 11 residues. This chain's CDR3 is CASSISNEQYF. In DNA, the CDR3 is TGTGCCAGTAGTATTTCTAACGAGCAGTACTTC.

This chain links TRBV5-4 with TRBJ2-5; tentatively, D is TRBD1 (5 bases). The CDR3 runs to 16 residues. V was clipped by 2 bases and J by 4 bases, with 18 bases between them. CDR1 is SGHNT and CDR2 is YYREEE in the germline V gene (reference sequence). The CDR3 is CASSFKGAGSAETQYF. The CDR3 nucleotides read TGTGCCAGCAGCTTTAAAGGGGCCGGGTCGGCAGAGACCCAGTACTTC.

The chain is built from TRBV6-5 and TRBJ2-2; TRBD2 agrees at 8 bases. The V gene end was trimmed by 2 bases and the J gene end by 7 bases; junction bases not matched to a gene: 9. Germline lookup yields CDR1 MNHEY and CDR2 SVGAGI. The CDR3 has 16 residues. As DNA, the CDR3 is TGTGCCAGCAGTTACGGGGTAGCGGGATTCGACGGGGAGCTGTTTTTT. It specifies CASSYGVAGFDGELFF.

The chain employs TRBV19 and TRBJ2-1; D is unclear. The V gene lost 9 bases and the J gene lost 9 bases, with 18 bases spanning the gap. Germline V gene data show CDR1 as LNHDA and CDR2 as SQIVND (reference sequence). The CDR3 totals 13 residues. The CDR3 DNA is TGTGCCAGCCATAGATCCGTTACGGGTGAGCAGTTCTTC. Protein sequence: CASHRSVTGEQFF. The full variable domain, its missing parts supplied by reference TRBV19 and TRBJ2-1, is DGGITQSPKYLFRKEGQNVTLSCEQNLNHDAMYWYRQDPGQGLRLIYYSQIVNDFQKGDIAEGYSVSREKKESFPLTVTSAQKNPTAFYLCASHRSVTGEQFFGPGTRLTVL.

This chain uses TRBV7-8 with TRBJ1-2; unclear D gene. The CDR3 covers 15 residues. V dropped 4 bases and J dropped 8 bases, with 20 bases sitting between them. Germline V CDR1 and CDR2: SGHVS, FQNEAQ. The CDR3 sequence is CASSSGVTRTDGYTF. In DNA form, the CDR3 reads TGTGCCAGCAGCTCCGGTGTCACTAGAACTGACGGCTACACCTTC.

The chain recombines TRBV5-4 with TRBJ1-4; D is undetermined. V was cut by 0 bases and J by 0 bases, with 6 bases left in between. Germline assignment: CDR1 SGHNT and CDR2 YYREEE (reference sequence). The CDR3 consists of 15 residues. The CDR3 protein is CASSLDGATNEKLFF. CDR3 in DNA: TGTGCCAGCAGCTTGGACGGGGCAACTAATGAAAAACTGTTTTTT.

For the CDR3, the DNA is TGTGCCAGCAGTGTAGCGGGAGATGGCGAGCAGTACGTC. Its protein product is CASSVAGDGEQYV. The J gene is TRBJ2-7, the V gene TRBV28; 9 positions match TRBD2. The CDR3 has 13 residues. V dropped 5 bases and J dropped 6; count of bases not matched to a gene: 5. CDR1 and CDR2 (germline): MDHEN, SYDVKM.

The chain combines TRBV4-2 with TRBJ2-1, with TRBD2 identical over 8 bases. Germline values: CDR1 LGHNA, CDR2 YNFKEQ. The CDR3 is 14 residues long. Losses at the gene ends were 1 base for V and 11 bases for J; bases not matched to a gene: 7. The CDR3 bases are TGTGCCAGCAGCCAAGGAGGGAGCGGGAGCCAGCAGTTCTTC. Translated: CASSQGGSGSQQFF.

The J gene is TRBJ1-3, the V gene TRBV19; D remains unclear. Deletions cut 1 base from V and 4 bases from J, with 8 bases between. The germline V gene encodes CDR1 LNHDA and CDR2 SQIVND (reference sequence). The CDR3 totals 14 residues. CDR3 residues: CASSIGGAGNTIYF. DNA for the CDR3: TGTGCCAGTAGTATAGGAGGAGCCGGAAACACCATATATTTT.

The J gene is TRBJ1-2, the V gene TRBV2; weak D call: TRBD1 (5 bases). This CDR3 has 14 amino acids. V lost 3 bases to trimming and J lost 8 bases, with 16 bases between them. CDR1 is SNHLY and CDR2 is FYNNEI in the germline V gene. In DNA, the CDR3 is TGTGCCAGCAGTGACGTCGTCCCAGGGCGGGGCTACACCTTC. Translated, it gives CASSDVVPGRGYTF.